The clone carrying this T cell receptor (beta chain) was observed once. As yet, its antigen is unknown. The CDR3 has 14 residues. From germline, CDR1 is SGHDN and CDR2 FVKESK. V was trimmed by 1 base and J by 7 bases, leaving 14 bases between them. The record originates from a study of OX40 agonist ivuxolimab in advanced cancers. Study-level information: Every 2 weeks, patients got intravenous ivuxolimab at one of six dose levels (0.01-10 mg/kg). Under the entry rules, prior anti-PD-1, anti-PD-L1 or anti-CTLA-4 therapy was allowed, and approximately 40% had some. Study-wide results and limits: CD8+ T cells averaged more expanded clones than CD4+. At 0.1 to 3.0 mg/kg and by week 6, clonal expansion occurred in CD4+ and CD8+ blood T cells.

Profiled with immunoSEQ multiplex PCR; TCRdb holds only in-frame clones, not every one. Of 30,000 to 35,000 clones detected, around nine tenths appear once; the ten largest clones hold 35% to 40%. The input for sequencing was CD4+ or CD8+ T cells sorted from blood, taken in a trial of the OX40 agonist ivuxolimab. The chain carries TRBV14 and TRBJ2-7, with D possibly matching TRBD2 (5 bases). The source of this sequence is an adult with an advanced solid tumor such as melanoma, head and neck, liver or kidney cancer. The CDR3 loop reads CASSQAYSGLEQYF. The CDR3 DNA follows: TGTGCCAGCAGCCAAGCCTATTCGGGGTTGGAGCAGTACTTC.